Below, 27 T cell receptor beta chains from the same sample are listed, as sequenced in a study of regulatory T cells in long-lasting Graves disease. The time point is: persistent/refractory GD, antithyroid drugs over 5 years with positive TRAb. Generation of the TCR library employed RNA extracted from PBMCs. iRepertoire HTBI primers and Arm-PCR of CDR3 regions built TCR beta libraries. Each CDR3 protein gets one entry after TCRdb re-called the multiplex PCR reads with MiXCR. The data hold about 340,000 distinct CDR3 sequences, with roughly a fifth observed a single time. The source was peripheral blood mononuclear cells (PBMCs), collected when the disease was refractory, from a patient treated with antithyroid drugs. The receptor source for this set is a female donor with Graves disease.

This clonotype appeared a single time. CDR3 region: CATSDPGQGYEQYF. The CDR3 DNA is TGTGCCACCAGTGATCCGGGACAGGGCTACGAGCAGTACTTC. The chain carries TRBV24-1 and TRBJ2-7, with TRBD1 matching over 9 bases. The CDR3 loop spans 14 amino acids. The V and J ends lost 3 bases and 3 bases, in that order; junction bases with no gene match: 2. Germline V gives CDR1 KGHDR, CDR2 SFDVKD.

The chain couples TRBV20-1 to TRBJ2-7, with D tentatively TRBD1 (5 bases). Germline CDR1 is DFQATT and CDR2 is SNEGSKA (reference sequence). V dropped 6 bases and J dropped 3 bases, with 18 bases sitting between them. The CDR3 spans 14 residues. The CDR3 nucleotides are TGCAGTGCGGAACAAGACCCAGGGAACTACGAGCAGTACTTC. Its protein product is CSAEQDPGNYEQYF.

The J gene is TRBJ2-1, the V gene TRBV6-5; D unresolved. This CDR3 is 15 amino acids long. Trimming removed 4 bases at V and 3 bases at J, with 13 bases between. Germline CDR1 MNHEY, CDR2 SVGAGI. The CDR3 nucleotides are TGTGCCAGCAGTTTATCGTCTGTAGGCTACAATGAGCAGTTCTTC. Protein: CASSLSSVGYNEQFF.

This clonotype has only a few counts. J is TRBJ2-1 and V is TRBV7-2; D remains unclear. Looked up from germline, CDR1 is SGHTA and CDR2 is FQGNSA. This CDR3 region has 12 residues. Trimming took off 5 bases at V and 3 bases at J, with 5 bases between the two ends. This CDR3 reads CASSVIYNEQFF. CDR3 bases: TGTGCCAGCAGCGTCATCTACAATGAGCAGTTCTTC.

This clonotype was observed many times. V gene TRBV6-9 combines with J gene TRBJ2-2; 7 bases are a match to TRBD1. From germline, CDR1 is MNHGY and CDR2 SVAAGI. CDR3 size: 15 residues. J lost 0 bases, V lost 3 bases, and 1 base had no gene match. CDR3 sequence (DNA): TGTGCCAGCAGTTACCAGGGGGCGAACACCGGGGAGCTGTTTTTT. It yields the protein CASSYQGANTGELFF.

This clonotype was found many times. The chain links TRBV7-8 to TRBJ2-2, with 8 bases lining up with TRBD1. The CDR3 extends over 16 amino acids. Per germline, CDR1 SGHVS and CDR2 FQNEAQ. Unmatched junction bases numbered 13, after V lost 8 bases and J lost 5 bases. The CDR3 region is CASSAAGRTGTGELFF. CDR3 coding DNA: TGTGCCAGCTCCGCCGCAGGCAGGACAGGGACCGGGGAGCTGTTTTTT.

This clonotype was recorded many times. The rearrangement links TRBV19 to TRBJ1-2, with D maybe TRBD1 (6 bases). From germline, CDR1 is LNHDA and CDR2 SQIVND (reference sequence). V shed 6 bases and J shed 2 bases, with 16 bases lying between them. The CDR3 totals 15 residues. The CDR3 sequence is CASRRTENSNYGYTF. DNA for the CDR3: TGTGCCAGTAGGAGGACAGAGAACAGCAACTATGGCTACACCTTC.

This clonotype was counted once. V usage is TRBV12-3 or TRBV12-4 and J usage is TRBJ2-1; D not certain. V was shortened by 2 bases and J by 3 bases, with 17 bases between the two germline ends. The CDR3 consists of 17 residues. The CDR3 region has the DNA TGTGCCAGCAGTTTACGTGCCTGGCAGGTACTCTACAATGAGCAGTTCTTC. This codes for CASSLRAWQVLYNEQFF.

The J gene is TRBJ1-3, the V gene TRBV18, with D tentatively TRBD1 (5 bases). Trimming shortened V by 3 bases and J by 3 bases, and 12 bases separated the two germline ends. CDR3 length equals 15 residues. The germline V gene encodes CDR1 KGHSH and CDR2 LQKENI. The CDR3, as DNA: TGTGCCAGCTCACCCCTAGGGACGGGTGGAAACACCATATATTTT. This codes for CASSPLGTGGNTIYF.

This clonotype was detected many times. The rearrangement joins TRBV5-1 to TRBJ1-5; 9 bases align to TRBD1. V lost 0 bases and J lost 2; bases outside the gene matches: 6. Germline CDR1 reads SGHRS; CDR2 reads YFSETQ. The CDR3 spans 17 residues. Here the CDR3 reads CASSLGDRDGGNQPQHF. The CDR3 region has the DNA TGCGCCAGCAGCTTGGGGGACAGGGATGGAGGCAATCAGCCCCAGCATTTT.

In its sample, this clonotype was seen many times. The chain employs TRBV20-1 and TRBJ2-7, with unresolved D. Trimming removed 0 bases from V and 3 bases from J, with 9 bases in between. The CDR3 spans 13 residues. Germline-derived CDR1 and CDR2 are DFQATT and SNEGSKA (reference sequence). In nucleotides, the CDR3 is TGCAGTGCTAGAGATTACCTTGGCTACGAGCAGTACTTC. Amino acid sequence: CSARDYLGYEQYF.

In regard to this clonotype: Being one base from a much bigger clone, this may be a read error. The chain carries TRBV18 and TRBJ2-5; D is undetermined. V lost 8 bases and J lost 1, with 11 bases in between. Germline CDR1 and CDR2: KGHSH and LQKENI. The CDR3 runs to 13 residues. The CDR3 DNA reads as TGTGCCAGCCTCGGACGGGCCCAAGAGACCCAGTACTTC. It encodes CASLGRAQETQYF.

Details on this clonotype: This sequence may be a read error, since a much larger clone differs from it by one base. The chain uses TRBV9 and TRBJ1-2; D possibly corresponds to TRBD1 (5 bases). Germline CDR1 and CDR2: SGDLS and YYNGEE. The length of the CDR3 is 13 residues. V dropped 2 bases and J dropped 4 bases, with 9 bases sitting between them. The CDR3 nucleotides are TGTGCCAGCAGCGTCATAGGGACCTATGGCTACACCTTC. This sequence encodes CASSVIGTYGYTF.

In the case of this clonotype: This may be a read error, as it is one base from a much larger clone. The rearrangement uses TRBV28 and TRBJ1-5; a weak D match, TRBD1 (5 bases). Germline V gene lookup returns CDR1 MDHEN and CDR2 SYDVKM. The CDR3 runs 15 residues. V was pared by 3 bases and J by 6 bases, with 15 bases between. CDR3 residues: CASSFRGREAQPQHF. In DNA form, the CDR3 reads TGTGCCAGCAGTTTTCGGGGGAGGGAAGCTCAGCCCCAGCATTTT.

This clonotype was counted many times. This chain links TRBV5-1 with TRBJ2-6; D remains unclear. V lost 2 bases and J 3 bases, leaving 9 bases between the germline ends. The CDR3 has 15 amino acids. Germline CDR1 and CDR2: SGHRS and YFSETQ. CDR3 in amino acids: CASSFVADGANVLTF. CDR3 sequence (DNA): TGCGCCAGCAGCTTCGTGGCAGATGGGGCCAACGTCCTGACTTTC.

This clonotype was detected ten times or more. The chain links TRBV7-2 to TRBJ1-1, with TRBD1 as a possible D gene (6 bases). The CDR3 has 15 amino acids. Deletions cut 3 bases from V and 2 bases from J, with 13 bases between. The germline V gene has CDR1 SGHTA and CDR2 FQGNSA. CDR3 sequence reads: CASSFPGGANTEAFF. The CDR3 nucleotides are TGTGCCAGCAGCTTTCCGGGGGGGGCTAACACTGAAGCTTTCTTT.

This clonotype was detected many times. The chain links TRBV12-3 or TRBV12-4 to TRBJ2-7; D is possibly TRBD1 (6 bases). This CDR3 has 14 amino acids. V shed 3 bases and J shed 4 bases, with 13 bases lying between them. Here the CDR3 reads CASSLSRGPYEQYF. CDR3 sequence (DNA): TGTGCCAGCAGTTTGAGCAGGGGCCCTTACGAGCAGTACTTC.

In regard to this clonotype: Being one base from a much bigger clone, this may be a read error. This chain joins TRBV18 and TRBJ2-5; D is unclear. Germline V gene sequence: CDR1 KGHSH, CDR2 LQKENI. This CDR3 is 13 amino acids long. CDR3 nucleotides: TGTGCCAGCTCACCACGGGATAAAGAGGCCCAGTACTTC. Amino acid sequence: CASSPRDKEAQYF.

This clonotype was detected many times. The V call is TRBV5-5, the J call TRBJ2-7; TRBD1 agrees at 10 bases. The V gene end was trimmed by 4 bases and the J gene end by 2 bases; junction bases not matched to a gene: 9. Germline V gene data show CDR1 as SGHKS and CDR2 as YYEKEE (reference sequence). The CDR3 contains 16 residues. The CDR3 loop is CASSHPSGQGTYEQYF. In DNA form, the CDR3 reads TGTGCCAGCAGCCACCCATCGGGACAGGGGACCTACGAGCAGTACTTC.

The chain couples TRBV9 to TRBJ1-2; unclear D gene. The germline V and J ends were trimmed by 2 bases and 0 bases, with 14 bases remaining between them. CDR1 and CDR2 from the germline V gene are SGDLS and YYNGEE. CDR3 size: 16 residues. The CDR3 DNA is TGTGCCAGCAGCGTCTCGCCCCTTCGGCCTAACTATGGCTACACCTTC. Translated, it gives CASSVSPLRPNYGYTF.

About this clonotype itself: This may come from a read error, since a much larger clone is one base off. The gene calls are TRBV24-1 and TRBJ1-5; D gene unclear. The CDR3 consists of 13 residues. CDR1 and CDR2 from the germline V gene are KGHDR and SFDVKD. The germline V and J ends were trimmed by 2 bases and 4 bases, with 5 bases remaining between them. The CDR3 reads CATSDWRNQPQHF. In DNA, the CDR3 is TGTGCCACCAGTGATTGGCGAAATCAGCCCCAGCATTTT.

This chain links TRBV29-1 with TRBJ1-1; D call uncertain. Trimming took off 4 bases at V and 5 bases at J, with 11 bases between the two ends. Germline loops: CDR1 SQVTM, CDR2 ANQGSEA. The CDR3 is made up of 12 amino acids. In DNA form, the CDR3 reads TGCAGCGTTGGTAGCTTGGGGACTGAAGCTTTCTTT. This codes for CSVGSLGTEAFF.

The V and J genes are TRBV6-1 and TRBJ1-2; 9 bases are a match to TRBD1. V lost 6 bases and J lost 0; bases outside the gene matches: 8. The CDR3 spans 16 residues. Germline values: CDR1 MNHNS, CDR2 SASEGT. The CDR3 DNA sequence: TGTGCCAGCAGCCCGCGGACAGGGGCCACTAACTATGGCTACACCTTC. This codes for CASSPRTGATNYGYTF.

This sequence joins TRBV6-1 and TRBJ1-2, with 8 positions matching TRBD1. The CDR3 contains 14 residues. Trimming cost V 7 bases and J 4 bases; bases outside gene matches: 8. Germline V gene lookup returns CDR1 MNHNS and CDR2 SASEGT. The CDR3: CASMNGQGPYGYTF. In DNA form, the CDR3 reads TGTGCCAGCATGAACGGACAGGGCCCCTATGGCTACACCTTC.

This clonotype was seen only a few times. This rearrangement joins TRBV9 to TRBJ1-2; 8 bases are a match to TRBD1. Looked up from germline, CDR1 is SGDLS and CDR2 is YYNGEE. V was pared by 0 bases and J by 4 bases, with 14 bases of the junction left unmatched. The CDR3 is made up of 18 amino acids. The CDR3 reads CASSVERTGSPLGYGYTF. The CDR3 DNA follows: TGTGCCAGCAGCGTAGAGAGGACAGGGAGTCCATTAGGCTATGGCTACACCTTC.

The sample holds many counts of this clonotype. The CDR3 DNA sequence: TGCAGTGCTAATTCAGGGGATCAGCCCCAGCATTTT. Translated, it gives CSANSGDQPQHF. The V call is TRBV20-1, the J call TRBJ1-5, with a possible D match to TRBD1 (6 bases). This CDR3 is built from 12 residues. CDR1 is DFQATT, CDR2 SNEGSKA, per germline (reference sequence). Trimming took 4 bases from V and 5 from J, leaving 9 bases between them.

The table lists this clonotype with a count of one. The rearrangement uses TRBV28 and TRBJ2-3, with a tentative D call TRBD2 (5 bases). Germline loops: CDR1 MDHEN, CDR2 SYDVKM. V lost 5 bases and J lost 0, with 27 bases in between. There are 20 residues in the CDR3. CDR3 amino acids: CASSPRIFGVRAVSTDTQYF. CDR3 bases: TGTGCCAGCAGTCCTCGCATATTCGGGGTACGCGCGGTTAGCACAGATACGCAGTATTTT. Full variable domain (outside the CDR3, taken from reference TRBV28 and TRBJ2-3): DVKVTQSSRYLVKRTGEKVFLECVQDMDHENMFWYRQDPGLGLRLIYFSYDVKMKEKGDIPEGYSVSREKKERFSLILESASTNQTSMYLCASSPRIFGVRAVSTDTQYFGPGTRLTVL.